The 10 T cell receptor beta chains presented below share a single source sample, sequenced in a study of blood T cell repertoires in COVID-19. Sequencing used immunoSEQ multiplex PCR; TCRdb keeps in-frame clones, though not all of them. The table shows 250,000 or so clones, with about 90% occurring only once. Specimen: PBMCs or T cells enriched from blood (not recorded which). The receptors here all came from a woman aged 25-40 years who had been exposed to COVID-19.

The chain combines TRBV9 with TRBJ2-3, with a possible D match to TRBD1 (7 bases). Germline V gives CDR1 SGDLS, CDR2 YYNGEE. Trimming pared 4 bases from V and 4 bases from J, leaving 16 bases between. This CDR3 is 15 amino acids long. CDR3 sequence reads: CASSPTRGGPDTQYF. The CDR3 bases are TGTGCCAGCAGCCCGACTAGAGGGGGCCCAGATACGCAGTATTTT. Complete variable domain (other parts from reference TRBV9 and TRBJ2-3): DSGVTQTPKHLITATGQRVTLRCSPRSGDLSVYWYQQSLDQGLQFLIQYYNGEERAKGNILERFSAQQFPDLHSELNLSSLELGDSALYFCASSPTRGGPDTQYFGPGTRLTVL.

This clone was picked up a small number of times. The CDR3 spells CSVADRGGYGYTF. In DNA, the CDR3 is TGCAGCGTTGCCGACAGGGGCGGCTATGGCTACACCTTC. The chain has TRBV29-1 and TRBJ1-2; 8 bases fit TRBD1. The germline CDR1 and CDR2 sequences are SQVTM and ANQGSEA. The CDR3 sequence is 13 residues long. Germline trimming cut 4 bases from V and 4 bases from J; bases unmatched to any gene: 5.

The chain links TRBV12-3 or TRBV12-4 to TRBJ2-1, with a tentative D call TRBD1 (5 bases). V was clipped by 6 bases and J by 7 bases, with 10 bases between them. This CDR3 comprises 12 residues. The CDR3 sequence is CASSRVKNEQFF. DNA for the CDR3: TGTGCCAGCAGCAGGGTGAAGAATGAGCAGTTCTTC.

This chain uses TRBV5-1 with TRBJ1-1; tentatively, D is TRBD1 (5 bases). The V gene's germline CDR1 is SGHRS and CDR2 YFSETQ. The CDR3 totals 14 residues. Trimming removed 4 bases from V and 1 base from J, with 11 bases in between. CDR3 region: CASSVRAGNTEAFF. CDR3 coding DNA: TGCGCCAGCAGCGTCAGGGCCGGGAACACTGAAGCTTTCTTT.

The V and J genes are TRBV2 and TRBJ2-7, with 7 bases aligning to TRBD1. V lost 6 bases to trimming and J lost 0 bases; unmatched junction nucleotides: 11. The CDR3 runs to 16 residues. CDR1 is SNHLY, CDR2 FYNNEI, per germline. The CDR3 spells CASSYKAGDSSYEQYF. The CDR3 DNA is TGTGCCAGCAGCTACAAGGCAGGGGACAGCTCCTACGAGCAGTACTTC. The variable domain in full, with the rest retrieved from reference TRBV2 and TRBJ2-7, is EPEVTQTPSHQVTQMGQEVILRCVPISNHLYFYWYRQILGQKVEFLVSFYNNEISEKSEIFDDQFSVERPDGSNFTLKIRSTKLEDSAMYFCASSYKAGDSSYEQYFGPGTRLTVT.

V is TRBV7-6 and J is TRBJ2-5; D unclear. The CDR3 runs to 13 residues. Deletions cut 4 bases from V and 5 bases from J, with 11 bases between. Germline CDR1 is SGHVS and CDR2 is FNYEAQ. CDR3 residues: CASSSNPLETQYF. CDR3 nucleotides: TGTGCCAGCAGCTCTAACCCGCTGGAGACCCAGTACTTC. Based on the CDR3 plus reference TRBV7-6 and TRBJ2-5, the full variable domain is GAGVSQSPRYKVTKRGQDVALRCDPISGHVSLYWYRQALGQGPEFLTYFNYEAQQDKSGLPNDRFSAERPEGSISTLTIQRTEQRDSAMYRCASSSNPLETQYFGPGTRLLVL.

This chain connects TRBV9 to TRBJ2-4; possible D gene TRBD2, 5 bases. The CDR3 contains 14 residues. Germline CDR1 and CDR2: SGDLS and YYNGEE. Trimming removed 3 bases at V and 4 bases at J, with 11 bases between. CDR3 bases: TGTGCCAGCAGCGAAGGACCGGGAAAAAACATTCAGTACTTC. Residues: CASSEGPGKNIQYF.

The V gene is TRBV12-3 or TRBV12-4, the J gene TRBJ2-5; tentative D call: TRBD2 (5 bases). This CDR3 comprises 13 residues. The germline V and J ends were trimmed by 6 bases and 5 bases, with 13 bases remaining between them. CDR3 sequence: CASRREGLETQYF. The CDR3 DNA reads as TGTGCCAGCAGGAGAGAGGGCTTGGAGACCCAGTACTTC.

In its sample, this clone was seen once. V gene TRBV5-1 combines with J gene TRBJ2-2; D is unclear. The CDR3 extends over 16 amino acids. V lost 2 bases, J lost 0 bases, and 11 bases lay in between. Germline loops: CDR1 SGHRS, CDR2 YFSETQ. The CDR3 here is CASSLTDTSNTGELFF. In nucleotides, the CDR3 is TGCGCCAGCAGCTTAACCGACACCTCGAACACCGGGGAGCTGTTTTTT.

V is TRBV28 and J is TRBJ2-3, with TRBD2 as a possible D gene (6 bases). The V end lost 8 bases, the J end lost 2 bases, and 14 bases lay between the germline ends. Per the germline V gene, CDR1 is MDHEN and CDR2 is SYDVKM. This CDR3 region has 14 residues. The CDR3 loop reads CASGFGEVTDTQYF. CDR3 DNA: TGTGCCAGCGGATTTGGGGAGGTCACAGATACGCAGTATTTT.